The subject of this entry is one TCR beta chain. Its antigen remains unidentified. One end of the junction varies from germline; a read error may be responsible. The data are from a study of tumor and adjacent non-tumor tissue in lung cancer. Study-wide results and limits: Shorter survival was associated with higher TCR diversity in tumors.

This CDR3 is built from 15 residues. From germline, CDR1 is WSHSY and CDR2 SAAADI. This sample's RNA came from whole unsorted tissue. The library came from three nested PCR rounds adapted from ARM-PCR protocols. TCRdb independently ran MiXCR on the multiplex PCR reads; one entry per CDR3 protein. Here the sample spans 90,000 to 130,000 distinct CDR3 sequences, over 70% being singletons. The TCR sequence derives from a man between 65 and 85 years old with non-small cell lung cancer. The source material was lung tumor tissue. The rearrangement joins TRBV10-2 to TRBJ2-1; perhaps D is TRBD1 or TRBD2 (5 bases each). The CDR3 DNA reads as TGCGTCAGCAGATCCCAGGGACCCTCTTCTCATGAGCAGTTCTTC. Its protein is CVSRSQGPSSHEQFF.